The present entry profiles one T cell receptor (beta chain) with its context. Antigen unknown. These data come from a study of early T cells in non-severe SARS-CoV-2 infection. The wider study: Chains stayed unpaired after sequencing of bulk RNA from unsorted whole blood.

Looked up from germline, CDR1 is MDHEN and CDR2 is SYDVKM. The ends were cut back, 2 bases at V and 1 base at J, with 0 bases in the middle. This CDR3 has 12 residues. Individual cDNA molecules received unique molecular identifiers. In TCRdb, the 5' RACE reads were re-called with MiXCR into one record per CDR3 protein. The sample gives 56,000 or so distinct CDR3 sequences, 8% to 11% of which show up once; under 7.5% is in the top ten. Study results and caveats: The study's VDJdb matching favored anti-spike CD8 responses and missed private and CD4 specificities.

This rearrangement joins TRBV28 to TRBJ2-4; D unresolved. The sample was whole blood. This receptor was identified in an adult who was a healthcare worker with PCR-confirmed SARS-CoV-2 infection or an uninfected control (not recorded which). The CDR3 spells CASSLAKNIQYF. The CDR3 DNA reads TGTGCCAGCAGTTTAGCCAAAAACATTCAGTACTTC.